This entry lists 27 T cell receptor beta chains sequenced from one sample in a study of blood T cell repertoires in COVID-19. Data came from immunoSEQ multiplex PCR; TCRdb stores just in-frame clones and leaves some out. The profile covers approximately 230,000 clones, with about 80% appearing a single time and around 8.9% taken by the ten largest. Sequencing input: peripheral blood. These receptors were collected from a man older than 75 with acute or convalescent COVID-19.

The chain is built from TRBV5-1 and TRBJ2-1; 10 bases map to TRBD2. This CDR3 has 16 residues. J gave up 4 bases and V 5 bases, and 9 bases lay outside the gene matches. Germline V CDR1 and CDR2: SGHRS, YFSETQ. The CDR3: CASSPLAGAPYNEQFF. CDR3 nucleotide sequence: TGCGCCAGCAGTCCGCTAGCGGGAGCTCCATACAATGAGCAGTTCTTC.

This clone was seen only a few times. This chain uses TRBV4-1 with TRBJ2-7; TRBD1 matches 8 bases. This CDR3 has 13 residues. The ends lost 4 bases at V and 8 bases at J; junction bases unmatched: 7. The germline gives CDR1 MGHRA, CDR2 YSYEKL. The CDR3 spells CASSLGQGEQQYF. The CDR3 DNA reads TGCGCCAGCAGCCTAGGACAGGGCGAGCAGCAGTACTTC.

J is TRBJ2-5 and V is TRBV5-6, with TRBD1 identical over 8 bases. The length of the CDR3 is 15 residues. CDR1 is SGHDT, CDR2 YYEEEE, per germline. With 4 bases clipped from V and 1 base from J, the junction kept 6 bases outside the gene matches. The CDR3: CASSLHRGIQETQYF. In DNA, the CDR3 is TGTGCCAGCAGCCTGCACAGGGGGATCCAAGAGACCCAGTACTTC.

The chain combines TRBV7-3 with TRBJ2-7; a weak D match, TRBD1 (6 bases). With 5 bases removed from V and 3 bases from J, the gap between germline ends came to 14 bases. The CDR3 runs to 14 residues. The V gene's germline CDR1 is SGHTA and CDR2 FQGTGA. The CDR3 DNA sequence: TGTGCCAGCAGCCTGACAGGAAAAAACTACGAGCAGTACTTC. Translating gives CASSLTGKNYEQYF.

In DNA, the CDR3 is TGTGCCACTAACAGGGCGGGGGACACTGAAGCTTTCTTT. Protein: CATNRAGDTEAFF. The chain is built from TRBV7-9 and TRBJ1-1; D may be TRBD1 (6 bases). Germline assignment: CDR1 SEHNR and CDR2 FQNEAQ (reference sequence). V shed 10 bases and J shed 3 bases, with 15 bases lying between them. The CDR3 has 13 residues.

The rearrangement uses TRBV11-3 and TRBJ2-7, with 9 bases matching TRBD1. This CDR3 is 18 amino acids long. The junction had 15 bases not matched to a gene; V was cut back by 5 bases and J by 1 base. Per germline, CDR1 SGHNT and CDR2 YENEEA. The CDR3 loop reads CASSHGTGKGRGSYEQYF. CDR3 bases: TGTGCCAGCAGCCACGGGACAGGGAAGGGTCGGGGTTCCTACGAGCAGTACTTC.

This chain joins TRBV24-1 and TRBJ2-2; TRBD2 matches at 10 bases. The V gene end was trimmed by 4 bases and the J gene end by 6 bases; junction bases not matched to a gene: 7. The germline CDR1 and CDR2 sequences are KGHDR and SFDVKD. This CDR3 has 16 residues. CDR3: CATSERPSGSPGELFF. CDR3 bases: TGTGCCACCAGTGAAAGGCCTAGCGGGAGCCCCGGGGAGCTGTTTTTT.

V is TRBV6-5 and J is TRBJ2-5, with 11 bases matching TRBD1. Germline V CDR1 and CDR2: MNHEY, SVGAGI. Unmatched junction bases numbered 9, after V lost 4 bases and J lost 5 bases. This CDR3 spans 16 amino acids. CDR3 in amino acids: CASSSSWTGGSETQYF. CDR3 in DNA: TGTGCCAGCAGTTCATCCTGGACAGGGGGCAGCGAGACCCAGTACTTC.

CDR3 in DNA: TGTGCCAGCAGTACCGCGGGACAGGGGGCGCGCGAGCAGTACTTC. Translating it yields CASSTAGQGAREQYF. The V and J genes are TRBV6-5 and TRBJ2-7; 12 nucleotides align to TRBD1. J gave up 6 bases and V 5 bases, and 8 bases lay outside the gene matches. This CDR3 spans 15 amino acids. Germline V CDR1 and CDR2: MNHEY, SVGAGI.

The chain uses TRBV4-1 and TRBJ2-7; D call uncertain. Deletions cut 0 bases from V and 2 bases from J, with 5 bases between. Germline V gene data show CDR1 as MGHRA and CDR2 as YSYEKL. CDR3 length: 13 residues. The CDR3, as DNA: TGCGCCAGCAGCCAAGAGCGGACCTACGAGCAGTACTTC. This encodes CASSQERTYEQYF.

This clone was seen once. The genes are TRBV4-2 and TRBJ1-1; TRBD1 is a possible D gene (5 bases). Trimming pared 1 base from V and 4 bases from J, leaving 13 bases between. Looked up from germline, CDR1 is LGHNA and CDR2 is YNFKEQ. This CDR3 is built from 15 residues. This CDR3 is CASSQAPPDSTEAFF. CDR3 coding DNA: TGTGCCAGCAGCCAAGCACCCCCAGACAGCACTGAAGCTTTCTTT.

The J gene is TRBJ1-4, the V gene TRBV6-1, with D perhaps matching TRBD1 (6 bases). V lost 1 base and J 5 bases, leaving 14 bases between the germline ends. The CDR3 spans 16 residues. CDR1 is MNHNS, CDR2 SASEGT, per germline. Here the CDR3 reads CASSEGSGTNNEKLFF. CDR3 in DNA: TGTGCCAGCAGTGAAGGCTCCGGGACAAACAATGAAAAACTGTTTTTT.

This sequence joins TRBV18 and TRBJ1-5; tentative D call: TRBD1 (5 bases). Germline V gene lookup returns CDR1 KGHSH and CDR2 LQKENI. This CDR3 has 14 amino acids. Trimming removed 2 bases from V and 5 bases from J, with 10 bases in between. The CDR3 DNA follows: TGTGCCAGCTCACCAGGAGGGGTATATCAGCCCCAGCATTTT. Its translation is CASSPGGVYQPQHF.

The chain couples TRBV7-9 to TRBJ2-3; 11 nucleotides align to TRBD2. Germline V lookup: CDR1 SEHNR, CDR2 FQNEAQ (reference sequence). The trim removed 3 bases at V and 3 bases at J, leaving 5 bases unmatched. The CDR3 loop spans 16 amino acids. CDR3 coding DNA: TGTGCCAGCAGCTTCCGGGGACTAGCGGATACAGATACGCAGTATTTT. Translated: CASSFRGLADTDTQYF.

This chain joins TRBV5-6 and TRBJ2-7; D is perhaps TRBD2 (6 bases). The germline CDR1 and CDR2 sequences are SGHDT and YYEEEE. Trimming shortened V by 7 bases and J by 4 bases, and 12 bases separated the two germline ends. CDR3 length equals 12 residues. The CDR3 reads CASGRREYEQYF. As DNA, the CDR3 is TGTGCCAGCGGCCGACGGGAGTACGAGCAGTACTTC.

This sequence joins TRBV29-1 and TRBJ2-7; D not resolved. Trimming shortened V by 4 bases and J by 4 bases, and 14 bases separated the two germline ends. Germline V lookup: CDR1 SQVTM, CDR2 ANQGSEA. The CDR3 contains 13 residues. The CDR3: CSVARQVEYEQYF. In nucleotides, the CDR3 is TGCAGCGTTGCGCGTCAGGTCGAGTACGAGCAGTACTTC.

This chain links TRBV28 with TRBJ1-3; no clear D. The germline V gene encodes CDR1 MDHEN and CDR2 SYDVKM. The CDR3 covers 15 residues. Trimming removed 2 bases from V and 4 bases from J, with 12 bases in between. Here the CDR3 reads CASSLGVSRGNTIYF. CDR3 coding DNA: TGTGCCAGCAGTTTAGGAGTTTCGAGGGGAAACACCATATATTTT.

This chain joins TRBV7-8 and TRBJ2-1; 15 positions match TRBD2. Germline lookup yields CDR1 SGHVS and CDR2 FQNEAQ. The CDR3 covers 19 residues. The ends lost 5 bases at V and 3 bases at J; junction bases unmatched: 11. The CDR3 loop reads CASSPGTSGRFPNYNEQFF. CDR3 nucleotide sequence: TGTGCCAGCAGCCCGGGGACTAGCGGGAGGTTCCCGAACTACAATGAGCAGTTCTTC.

For the CDR3, the DNA is TGTGCCAGCAAGGGGGTAAGGAGGGGCCGACTAGCGGTTAATGAGCAGTTCTTC. Encoded protein: CASKGVRRGRLAVNEQFF. The rearrangement uses TRBV2 and TRBJ2-1; 9 positions agree with TRBD2. With V trimmed by 7 bases and J by 7 bases, 20 bases remained unmatched. The CDR3 contains 18 residues. Germline CDR1 reads SNHLY; CDR2 reads FYNNEI. The complete variable domain, with remaining parts taken from reference TRBV2 and TRBJ2-1, reads EPEVTQTPSHQVTQMGQEVILRCVPISNHLYFYWYRQILGQKVEFLVSFYNNEISEKSEIFDDQFSVERPDGSNFTLKIRSTKLEDSAMYFCASKGVRRGRLAVNEQFFGPGTRLTVL.

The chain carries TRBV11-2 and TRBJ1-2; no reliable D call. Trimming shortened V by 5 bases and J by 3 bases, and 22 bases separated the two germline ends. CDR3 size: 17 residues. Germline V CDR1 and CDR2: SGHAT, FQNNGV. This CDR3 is CASSGDSGGGLDYGYTF. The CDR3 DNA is TGTGCCAGCAGCGGTGATTCGGGCGGCGGGCTTGACTATGGCTACACCTTC. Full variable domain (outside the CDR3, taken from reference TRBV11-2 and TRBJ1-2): EAGVAQSPRYKIIEKRQSVAFWCNPISGHATLYWYQQILGQGPKLLIQFQNNGVVDDSQLPKDRFSAERLKGVDSTLKIQPAKLEDSAVYLCASSGDSGGGLDYGYTFGSGTRLTVV.

The chain's CDR3 is CASSSASGGANEQFF. CDR3 nucleotide sequence: TGCGCCAGCAGCTCAGCTAGCGGGGGGGCCAATGAGCAGTTCTTC. V gene TRBV5-1 combines with J gene TRBJ2-1; TRBD2 aligns across 12 bases. The CDR3 contains 15 residues. Germline V gene sequence: CDR1 SGHRS, CDR2 YFSETQ. V was pared by 3 bases and J by 6 bases, with 4 bases of the junction left unmatched.

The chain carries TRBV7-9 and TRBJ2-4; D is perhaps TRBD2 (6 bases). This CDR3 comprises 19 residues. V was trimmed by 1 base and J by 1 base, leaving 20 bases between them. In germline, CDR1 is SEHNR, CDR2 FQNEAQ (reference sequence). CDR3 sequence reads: CASSLGAGSRDVAKNIQYF. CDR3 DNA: TGTGCCAGCAGCTTAGGGGCGGGGTCCAGGGACGTTGCCAAAAACATTCAGTACTTC.

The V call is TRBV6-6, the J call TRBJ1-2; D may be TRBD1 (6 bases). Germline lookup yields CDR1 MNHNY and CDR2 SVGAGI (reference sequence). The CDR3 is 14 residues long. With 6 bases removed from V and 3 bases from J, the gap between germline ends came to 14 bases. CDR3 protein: CASSPLGADYGYTF. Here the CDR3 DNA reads TGTGCCAGCAGCCCTCTGGGGGCTGACTATGGCTACACCTTC.

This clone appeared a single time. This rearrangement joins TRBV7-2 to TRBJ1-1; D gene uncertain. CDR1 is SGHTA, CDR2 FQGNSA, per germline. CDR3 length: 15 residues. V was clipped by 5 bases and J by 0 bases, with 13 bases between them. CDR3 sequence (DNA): TGTGCCAGCAGCCCCGGGAGATTCATGAACACTGAAGCTTTCTTT. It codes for CASSPGRFMNTEAFF.

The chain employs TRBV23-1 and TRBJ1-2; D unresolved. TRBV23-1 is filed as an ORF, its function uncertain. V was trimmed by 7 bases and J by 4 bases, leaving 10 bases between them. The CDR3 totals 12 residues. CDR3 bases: TGCGCCAGCAAACAGATTACCTATGGCTACACCTTC. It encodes CASKQITYGYTF.

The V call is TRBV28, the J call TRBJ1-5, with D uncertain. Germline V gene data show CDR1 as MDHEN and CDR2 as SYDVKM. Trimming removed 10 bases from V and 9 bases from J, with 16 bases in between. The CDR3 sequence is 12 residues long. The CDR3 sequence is CATVSGLVPQHF. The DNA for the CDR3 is TGTGCCACCGTATCCGGTCTCGTGCCCCAGCATTTT.

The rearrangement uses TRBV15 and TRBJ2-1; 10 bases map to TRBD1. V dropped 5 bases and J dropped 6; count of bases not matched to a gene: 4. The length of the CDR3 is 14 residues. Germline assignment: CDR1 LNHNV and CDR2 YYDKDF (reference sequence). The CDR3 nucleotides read TGTGCCACCAGCTGGGACAGGGGTGTCAATGAGCAGTTCTTC. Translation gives CATSWDRGVNEQFF.